One and the same sample provided the 19 T cell receptor beta chains below, sequenced in a study of PD-1 blockade in classical Hodgkin lymphoma. The protocol was immunoSEQ multiplex PCR, while the TCRdb copy is restricted to in-frame clones and leaves out a portion. Among 15,000 or so clones listed, roughly 86% were seen once. Time point reported: cycle 4 day 1 (C4D1), after less than 7 weeks of nivolumab. Every patient experienced relapse after autologous stem cell transplantation, and brentuximab vedotin exposure varied. The authors purified CD4+ T cells from thawed PBMCs by magnetic negative selection. Sample: CD4+ T cells from blood, taken before the fourth cycle of nivolumab. These receptors were obtained from a human donor with classical Hodgkin lymphoma.

The rearrangement links TRBV7-9 to TRBJ1-4, with D hard to call. The germline V gene encodes CDR1 SEHNR and CDR2 FQNEAQ (reference sequence). The germline V and J ends were trimmed by 6 bases and 12 bases, with 17 bases remaining between them. The CDR3 has 13 amino acids. The CDR3 sequence: CASRDVGLLQLFF. The CDR3 DNA reads TGTGCCAGCAGGGACGTCGGCCTACTTCAACTGTTTTTT.

The chain is built from TRBV29-1 and TRBJ1-4; TRBD1 matches 9 bases. The CDR3 length is 13 residues. The V segment lost 4 bases and the J segment 5 bases; nucleotides outside the gene matches: 2. Per germline, CDR1 SQVTM and CDR2 ANQGSEA. The CDR3 here is CSVAGTGNEKLFF. CDR3 bases: TGCAGCGTTGCGGGGACAGGGAATGAAAAACTGTTTTTT.

J is TRBJ2-2 and V is TRBV4-1; 7 bases are a match to TRBD1. The length of the CDR3 is 14 residues. Unmatched junction bases numbered 4, after V lost 5 bases and J lost 4 bases. Per germline, CDR1 MGHRA and CDR2 YSYEKL. DNA for the CDR3: TGCGCCAGCAGCGACAGGGCCAGCACCGGGGAGCTGTTTTTT. This sequence encodes CASSDRASTGELFF.

The chain is built from TRBV7-3 and TRBJ2-3; TRBD2 matches at 12 bases. CDR1 and CDR2 (germline): SGHTA, FQGTGA. CDR3 length: 18 residues. Germline trimming cut 1 base from V and 4 bases from J; bases unmatched to any gene: 9. CDR3 nucleotides: TGTGCCAGCAGCTTAAACGCCTGGACTAGCGGGAACCCAGATACGCAGTATTTT. It is translated as CASSLNAWTSGNPDTQYF.

The gene calls are TRBV11-2 and TRBJ2-3; D remains ambiguous. The CDR3 runs to 13 residues. The V end was cut by 2 bases, the J end by 11 bases, with 14 bases between. The germline V gene has CDR1 SGHAT and CDR2 FQNNGV. The CDR3 region is CASSLFHLQRQYF. CDR3 in DNA: TGTGCCAGCAGCTTATTTCACTTGCAAAGGCAGTATTTT.

The CDR3 nucleotides read TGCGCCAGCAGCTCTCAGGGTCTCCGCACAGATACGCAGTATTTT. Residues: CASSSQGLRTDTQYF. The genes are TRBV5-1 and TRBJ2-3; a weak D match, TRBD1 (5 bases). Trimming shortened V by 3 bases and J by 1 base, and 12 bases separated the two germline ends. CDR3 length: 15 residues. The germline gives CDR1 SGHRS, CDR2 YFSETQ.

V is TRBV7-3 and J is TRBJ2-5; D might be TRBD1 or TRBD2, each matching 5 bases. The ends were cut back, 5 bases at V and 4 bases at J, with 14 bases in the middle. CDR3 length equals 14 residues. Germline V gives CDR1 SGHTA, CDR2 FQGTGA. Here the CDR3 DNA reads TGTGCCAGCAGCCCTTTTCGGGGCGGAGAGACCCAGTACTTC. Translating gives CASSPFRGGETQYF.

The chain uses TRBV28 and TRBJ2-7; possible D gene TRBD2, 5 bases. Looked up from germline, CDR1 is MDHEN and CDR2 is SYDVKM. This CDR3 comprises 13 residues. Deletions cut 5 bases from V and 2 bases from J, with 10 bases between. This CDR3 is CASSTGTPYEQYF. DNA for the CDR3: TGTGCCAGCAGTACGGGAACCCCCTACGAGCAGTACTTC.

J is TRBJ2-7 and V is TRBV18; the D gene is possibly TRBD2 (7 bases). Germline V lookup: CDR1 KGHSH, CDR2 LQKENI. V was shortened by 3 bases and J by 3 bases, with 18 bases between the two germline ends. The CDR3 totals 16 residues. The CDR3 is CASSPINREGSYEQYF. The CDR3 nucleotides are TGTGCCAGCTCACCGATAAACAGGGAGGGTAGCTACGAGCAGTACTTC.

V is TRBV2 and J is TRBJ2-7; D gene uncertain. The CDR3 sequence is 13 residues long. The ends were cut back, 4 bases at V and 4 bases at J, with 11 bases in the middle. Germline V gene sequence: CDR1 SNHLY, CDR2 FYNNEI. Here the CDR3 reads CASSVVGPYEQYF. CDR3 DNA sequence: TGTGCCAGCAGTGTTGTAGGGCCGTACGAGCAGTACTTC. The full variable domain, rest sourced from reference TRBV2 and TRBJ2-7, is EPEVTQTPSHQVTQMGQEVILRCVPISNHLYFYWYRQILGQKVEFLVSFYNNEISEKSEIFDDQFSVERPDGSNFTLKIRSTKLEDSAMYFCASSVVGPYEQYFGPGTRLTVT.

This chain links TRBV7-9 with TRBJ1-5; TRBD1 matches at 8 bases. Unmatched junction bases numbered 2, after V lost 5 bases and J lost 2 bases. The CDR3 loop spans 14 amino acids. Germline assignment: CDR1 SEHNR and CDR2 FQNEAQ (reference sequence). The CDR3 loop reads CASSEQGGNQPQHF. The CDR3 bases are TGTGCCAGCAGCGAACAGGGGGGCAATCAGCCCCAGCATTTT. Full variable domain (outside the CDR3, taken from reference TRBV7-9 and TRBJ1-5): DTGVSQNPRHKITKRGQNVTFRCDPISEHNRLYWYRQTLGQGPEFLTYFQNEAQLEKSRLLSDRFSAERPKGSFSTLEIQRTEQGDSAMYLCASSEQGGNQPQHFGDGTRLSIL.

The chain links TRBV9 to TRBJ2-3, with TRBD2 matching over 9 bases. The CDR3 extends over 15 amino acids. CDR1 and CDR2 from the germline V gene are SGDLS and YYNGEE. The junction had 5 bases not matched to a gene; V was cut back by 2 bases and J by 4 bases. CDR3 residues: CASSVWRGGPDTQYF. CDR3 nucleotide sequence: TGTGCCAGCAGCGTGTGGCGGGGGGGCCCAGATACGCAGTATTTT.

Only one count was recorded for this clone. V and J are TRBV19 and TRBJ1-2, with 10 bases lining up with TRBD1. The junction had 13 bases not matched to a gene; V was cut back by 7 bases and J by 5 bases. This CDR3 is built from 16 residues. Germline V lookup: CDR1 LNHDA, CDR2 SQIVND (reference sequence). The DNA of the CDR3 is TGTGCCAGTATCCCCAGCGGGACAGGGGAAGCGTATGGCTACACCTTC. This codes for CASIPSGTGEAYGYTF.

This chain connects TRBV6-5 to TRBJ2-5, with a weak D call TRBD1 (5 bases). CDR1 MNHEY and CDR2 SVGAGI come from the germline V gene. The CDR3 is 15 residues long. With 7 bases removed from V and 2 bases from J, the gap between germline ends came to 17 bases. The CDR3 nucleotides read TGTGCCAGCAAGCGACAGCAAGCACCTCAAGAGACCCAGTACTTC. The encoded protein is CASKRQQAPQETQYF.

This chain connects TRBV5-4 to TRBJ1-1; tentative D call: TRBD1 (6 bases). Germline CDR1 reads SGHNT; CDR2 reads YYREEE (reference sequence). Trimming left V 2 bases short and J 3 bases short, with 20 bases between. CDR3 size: 17 residues. The CDR3 protein is CASSFLTGLGPYTEAFF. The DNA for the CDR3 is TGTGCCAGCAGCTTTCTAACAGGGTTAGGACCCTACACTGAAGCTTTCTTT. The complete variable domain, with remaining parts taken from reference TRBV5-4 and TRBJ1-1, reads ETGVTQSPTHLIKTRGQQVTLRCSSQSGHNTVSWYQQALGQGPQFIFQYYREEENGRGNFPPRFSGLQFPNYSSELNVNALELDDSALYLCASSFLTGLGPYTEAFFGQGTRLTVV.

The V gene is TRBV4-2, the J gene TRBJ2-5; TRBD1 is a possible D gene (6 bases). Trimming removed 0 bases from V and 5 bases from J, with 13 bases in between. The CDR3 has 15 residues. Germline assignment: CDR1 LGHNA and CDR2 YNFKEQ. The CDR3 is CASSQDRGRMETQYF. CDR3 bases: TGTGCCAGCAGCCAAGACAGGGGAAGAATGGAGACCCAGTACTTC.

The chain employs TRBV5-1 and TRBJ2-7; weak D call: TRBD2 (5 bases). CDR3 length equals 12 residues. Germline V lookup: CDR1 SGHRS, CDR2 YFSETQ. V shed 3 bases and J shed 7 bases, with 11 bases lying between them. CDR3 sequence: CASSYPGEEQYF. DNA for the CDR3: TGCGCCAGCAGCTACCCTGGGGAGGAGCAGTACTTC.

The V call is TRBV11-2, the J call TRBJ2-2; no firm D call. The germline V gene has CDR1 SGHAT and CDR2 FQNNGV. The CDR3 totals 14 residues. With 3 bases removed from V and 2 bases from J, the gap between germline ends came to 7 bases. Here the CDR3 reads CASSLEHNTGELFF. CDR3 in DNA: TGTGCCAGCAGCTTGGAACATAACACCGGGGAGCTGTTTTTT.

CDR3 DNA sequence: TGTGCCAGCAGCTTTAGGGGGAGGGGAGAGACCCAGTACTTC. It yields the protein CASSFRGRGETQYF. The chain employs TRBV7-7 and TRBJ2-5, with a tentative D call TRBD2 (7 bases). The length of the CDR3 is 14 residues. V was cut by 3 bases and J by 4 bases, with 12 bases left in between. Germline V gene data show CDR1 as SSHAT and CDR2 as FNYEAQ (reference sequence).